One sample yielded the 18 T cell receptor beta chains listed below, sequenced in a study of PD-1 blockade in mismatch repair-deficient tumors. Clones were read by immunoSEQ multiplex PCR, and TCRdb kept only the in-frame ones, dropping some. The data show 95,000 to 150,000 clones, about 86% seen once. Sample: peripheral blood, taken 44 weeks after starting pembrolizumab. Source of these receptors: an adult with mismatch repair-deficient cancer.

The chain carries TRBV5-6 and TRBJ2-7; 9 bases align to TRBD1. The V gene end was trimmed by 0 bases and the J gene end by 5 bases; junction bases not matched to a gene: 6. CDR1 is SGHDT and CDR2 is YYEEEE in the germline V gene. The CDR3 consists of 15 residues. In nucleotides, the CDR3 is TGTGCCAGCAGCTTGGCGGGACAGGGTTTCGACGAGCAGTACTTC. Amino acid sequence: CASSLAGQGFDEQYF.

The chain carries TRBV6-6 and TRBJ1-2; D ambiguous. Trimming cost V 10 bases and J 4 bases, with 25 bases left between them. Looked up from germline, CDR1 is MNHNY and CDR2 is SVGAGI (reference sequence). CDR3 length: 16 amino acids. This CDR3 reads CATSTPGRAKTYGYTF. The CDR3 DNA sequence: TGTGCCACCTCAACCCCGGGCAGAGCAAAAACCTATGGCTACACCTTC.

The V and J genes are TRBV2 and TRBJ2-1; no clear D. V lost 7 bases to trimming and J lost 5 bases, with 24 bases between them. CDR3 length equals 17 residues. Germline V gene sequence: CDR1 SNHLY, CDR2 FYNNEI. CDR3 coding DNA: TGTGCCAGCACCCCCGTCTCGGTAGGGTATCCTAACAATGAGCAGTTCTTC. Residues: CASTPVSVGYPNNEQFF.

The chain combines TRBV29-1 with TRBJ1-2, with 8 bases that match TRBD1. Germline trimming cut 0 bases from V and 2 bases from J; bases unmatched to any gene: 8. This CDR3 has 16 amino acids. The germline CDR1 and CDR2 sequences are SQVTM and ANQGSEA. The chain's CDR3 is CSVEDLDRVYNYGYTF. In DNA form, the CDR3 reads TGCAGCGTTGAAGATCTGGACAGGGTCTACAACTATGGCTACACCTTC.

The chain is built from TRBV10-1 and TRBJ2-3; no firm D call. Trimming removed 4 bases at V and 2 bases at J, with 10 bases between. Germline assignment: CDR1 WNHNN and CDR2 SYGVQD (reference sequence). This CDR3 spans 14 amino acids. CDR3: CASSGASITDTQYF. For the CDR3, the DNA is TGCGCCAGCAGTGGGGCCTCCATCACAGATACGCAGTATTTT.

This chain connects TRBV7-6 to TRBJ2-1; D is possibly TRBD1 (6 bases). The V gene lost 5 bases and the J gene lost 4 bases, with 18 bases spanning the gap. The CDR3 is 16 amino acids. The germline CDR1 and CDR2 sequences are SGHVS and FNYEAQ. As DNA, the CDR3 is TGTGCCAGCAGCCCTGGTAGGGGGACCCTGTACAATGAGCAGTTCTTC. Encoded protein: CASSPGRGTLYNEQFF.

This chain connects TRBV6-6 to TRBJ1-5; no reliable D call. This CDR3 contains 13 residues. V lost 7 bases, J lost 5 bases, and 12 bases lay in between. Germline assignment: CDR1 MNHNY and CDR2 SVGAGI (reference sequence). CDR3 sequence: CASTSEPHQPQHF. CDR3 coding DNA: TGTGCCAGCACCTCTGAACCCCATCAGCCCCAGCATTTT.

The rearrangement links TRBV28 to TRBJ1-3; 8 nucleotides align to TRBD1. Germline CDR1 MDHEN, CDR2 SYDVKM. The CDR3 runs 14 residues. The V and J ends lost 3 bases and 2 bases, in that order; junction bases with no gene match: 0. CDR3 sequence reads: CASSLDRAGNTIYF. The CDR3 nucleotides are TGTGCCAGCAGTTTGGACAGGGCTGGAAACACCATATATTTT.

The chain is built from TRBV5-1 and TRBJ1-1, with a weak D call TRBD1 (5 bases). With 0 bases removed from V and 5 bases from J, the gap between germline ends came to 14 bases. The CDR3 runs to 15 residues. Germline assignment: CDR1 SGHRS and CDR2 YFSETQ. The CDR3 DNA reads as TGCGCCAGCAGCTTGGAGGGGCCCGGTGGGACTGAAGCTTTCTTT. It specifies CASSLEGPGGTEAFF.

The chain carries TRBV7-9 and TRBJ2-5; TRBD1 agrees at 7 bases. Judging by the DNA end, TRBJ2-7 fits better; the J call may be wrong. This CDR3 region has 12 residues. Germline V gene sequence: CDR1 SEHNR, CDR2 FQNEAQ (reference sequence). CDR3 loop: CASSPTGDEQYF. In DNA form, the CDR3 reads TGTGCCAGCAGTCCTACAGGGGACGAGCAGTACTTC.

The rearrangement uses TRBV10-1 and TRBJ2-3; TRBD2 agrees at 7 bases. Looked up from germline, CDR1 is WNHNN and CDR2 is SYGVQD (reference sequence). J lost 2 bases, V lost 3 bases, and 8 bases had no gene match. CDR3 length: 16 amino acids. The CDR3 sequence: CASSDRTSGVTDTQYF. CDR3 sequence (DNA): TGCGCCAGCAGTGATCGGACTAGTGGGGTCACAGATACGCAGTATTTT.

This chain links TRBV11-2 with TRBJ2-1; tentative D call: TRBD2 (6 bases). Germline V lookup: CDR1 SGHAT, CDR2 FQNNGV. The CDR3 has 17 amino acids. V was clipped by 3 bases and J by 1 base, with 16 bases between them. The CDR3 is CASSFPRERSSYNEQFF. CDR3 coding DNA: TGTGCCAGCAGCTTCCCCCGGGAGCGATCTTCCTACAATGAGCAGTTCTTC.

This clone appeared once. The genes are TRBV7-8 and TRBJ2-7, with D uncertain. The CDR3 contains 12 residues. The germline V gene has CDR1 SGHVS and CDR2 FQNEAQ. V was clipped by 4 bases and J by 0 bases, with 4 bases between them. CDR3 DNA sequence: TGTGCCAGCAGCTCCCGCTCCTACGAGCAGTACTTC. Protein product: CASSSRSYEQYF. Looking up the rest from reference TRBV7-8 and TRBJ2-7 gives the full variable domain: GAGVSQSPRYKVAKRGQDVALRCDPISGHVSLFWYQQALGQGPEFLTYFQNEAQLDKSGLPSDRFFAERPEGSVSTLKIQRTQQEDSAVYLCASSSRSYEQYFGPGTRLTVT.

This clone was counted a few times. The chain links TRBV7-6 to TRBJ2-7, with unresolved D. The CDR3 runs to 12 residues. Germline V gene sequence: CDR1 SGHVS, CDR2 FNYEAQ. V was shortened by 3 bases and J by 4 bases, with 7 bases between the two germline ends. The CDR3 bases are TGTGCCAGCAGCTTTGACGGGTACGAGCAGTACTTC. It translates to CASSFDGYEQYF.

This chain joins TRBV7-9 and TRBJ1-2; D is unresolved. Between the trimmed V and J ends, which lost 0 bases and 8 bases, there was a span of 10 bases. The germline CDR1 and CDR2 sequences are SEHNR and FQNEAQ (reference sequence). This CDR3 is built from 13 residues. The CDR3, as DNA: TGTGCCAGCAGCTTAGCAAGTGAAGGGGGCTACACCTTC. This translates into CASSLASEGGYTF.

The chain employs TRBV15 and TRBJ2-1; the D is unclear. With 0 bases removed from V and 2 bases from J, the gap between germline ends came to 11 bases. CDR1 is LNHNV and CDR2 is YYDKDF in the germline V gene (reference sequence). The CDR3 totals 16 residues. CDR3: CATSRETAMTYNEQFF. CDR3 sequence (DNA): TGTGCCACCAGCAGAGAGACGGCCATGACCTACAATGAGCAGTTCTTC.

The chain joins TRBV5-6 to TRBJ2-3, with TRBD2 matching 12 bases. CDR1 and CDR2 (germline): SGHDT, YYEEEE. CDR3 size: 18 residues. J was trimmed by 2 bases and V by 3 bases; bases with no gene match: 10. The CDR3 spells CASSSRLAGGPSTDTQYF. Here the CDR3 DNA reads TGTGCCAGCAGCTCGAGGCTAGCGGGAGGGCCTTCCACAGATACGCAGTATTTT.

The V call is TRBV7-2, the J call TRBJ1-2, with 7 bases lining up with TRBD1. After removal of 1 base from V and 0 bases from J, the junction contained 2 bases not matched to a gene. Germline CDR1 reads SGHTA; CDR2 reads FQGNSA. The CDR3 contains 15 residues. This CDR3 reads CASSLEQGTNYGYTF. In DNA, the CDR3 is TGTGCCAGCAGCTTAGAACAGGGGACTAACTATGGCTACACCTTC.